This passage covers 18 T cell receptor beta chains from one sample sequenced in a study of response to subunit inactivated influenza vaccine. TCRdb called the RT-PCR reads again in MiXCR, with one record for every CDR3 protein. The repertoire has roughly 540,000 distinct CDR3 sequences, roughly 25% of them found once; the top ten carry 2.5% to 3.5%. The same data also went into a second study, on T cells expressing NK-cell markers. From that report: 5'RACE template switching built TCR beta cDNA with unique molecular identifiers.

The specimen was CD4+ T cells sorted from PBMCs, collected about 13 days after vaccination. The receptors were sampled from a man aged 50-59 years who received an inactivated influenza vaccine.

V and J are TRBV11-2 and TRBJ2-4; 12 bases are shared with TRBD2. The CDR3 is made up of 14 amino acids. V dropped 5 bases and J dropped 6; count of bases not matched to a gene: 2. The germline CDR1 and CDR2 sequences are SGHAT and FQNNGV. CDR3 bases: TGTGCCAGCAGCAAACTAGCGGGGGGAAACATTCAGTACTTC. Amino acids: CASSKLAGGNIQYF. Supplemented by reference TRBV11-2 and TRBJ2-4, the full variable domain reads EAGVAQSPRYKIIEKRQSVAFWCNPISGHATLYWYQQILGQGPKLLIQFQNNGVVDDSQLPKDRFSAERLKGVDSTLKIQPAKLEDSAVYLCASSKLAGGNIQYFGAGTRLSVL.

The chain couples TRBV15 to TRBJ2-3; 8 bases fit TRBD2. Germline CDR1 reads LNHNV; CDR2 reads YYDKDF (reference sequence). J lost 2 bases, V lost 0 bases, and 13 bases had no gene match. The CDR3 is 19 amino acids. Here the CDR3 reads CATSRDRRGGRGDTDTQYF. CDR3 in DNA: TGTGCCACCAGCAGAGACCGCCGGGGGGGTAGAGGAGACACAGATACGCAGTATTTT.

This clonotype has more than one count but fewer than ten. V gene TRBV20-1 combines with J gene TRBJ2-7; 9 bases match TRBD2. The junction had 4 bases not matched to a gene; V was cut back by 2 bases and J by 2 bases. This CDR3 region has 14 residues. Germline-derived CDR1 and CDR2 are DFQATT and SNEGSKA (reference sequence). CDR3 sequence reads: CSARWSSGTYEQYF. CDR3 nucleotide sequence: TGCAGTGCTAGATGGTCTAGCGGGACCTACGAGCAGTACTTC.

The chain employs TRBV4-3 and TRBJ2-7; D remains unclear. The V end was cut by 0 bases, the J end by 6 bases, with 9 bases between. The CDR3 sequence is 13 residues long. Per germline, CDR1 LGHNA and CDR2 YSLEER. CDR3 protein: CASSQDSLGEQYF. The CDR3 DNA reads as TGCGCCAGCAGCCAAGATTCCCTGGGCGAGCAGTACTTC.

This clonotype was observed a handful of times. V and J are TRBV12-3 or TRBV12-4 and TRBJ2-5; D gene ambiguous. CDR3 size: 17 residues. V was trimmed by 3 bases and J by 0 bases, leaving 17 bases between them. The CDR3, as DNA: TGTGCCAGCAGTTTCAAAGCAGCCACTGGAGACCAAGAGACCCAGTACTTC. It encodes CASSFKAATGDQETQYF.

This chain uses TRBV7-2 with TRBJ2-3; 8 bases fit TRBD1. The germline V gene encodes CDR1 SGHTA and CDR2 FQGNSA. The CDR3 has 16 amino acids. With 5 bases clipped from V and 3 bases from J, the junction kept 10 bases outside the gene matches. CDR3: CASSARTGRLTDTQYF. CDR3 nucleotide sequence: TGTGCCAGCAGCGCAAGGACAGGGAGATTGACAGATACGCAGTATTTT.

V is TRBV5-6 and J is TRBJ2-2, with unresolved D. The V end lost 4 bases, the J end lost 5 bases, and 18 bases lay between the germline ends. The CDR3 is 16 amino acids. Looked up from germline, CDR1 is SGHDT and CDR2 is YYEEEE. CDR3 DNA: TGTGCCAGCAGCCCCCTTACCGTGGGGTGGACCGGGGAGCTGTTTTTT. It is translated as CASSPLTVGWTGELFF. Supplemented by reference TRBV5-6 and TRBJ2-2, the full variable domain reads DAGVTQSPTHLIKTRGQQVTLRCSPKSGHDTVSWYQQALGQGPQFIFQYYEEEERQRGNFPDRFSGHQFPNYSSELNVNALLLGDSALYLCASSPLTVGWTGELFFGEGSRLTVL.

This clonotype has just a few counts. This CDR3 reads CASSYDRRETQYF. The DNA of the CDR3 is TGTGCCAGCAGCTATGACAGGAGGGAGACCCAGTACTTC. This chain joins TRBV12-3 or TRBV12-4 and TRBJ2-5; D may be TRBD1 (6 bases). This CDR3 has 13 residues. V lost 6 bases to trimming and J lost 5 bases, with 13 bases between them.

The V and J genes are TRBV6-1 and TRBJ2-5, with D maybe TRBD1 (6 bases). V dropped 6 bases and J dropped 4 bases, with 18 bases sitting between them. This CDR3 has 15 amino acids. Germline V gene lookup returns CDR1 MNHNS and CDR2 SASEGT. CDR3 protein: CASRILDSGRETQYF. The CDR3 bases are TGTGCCAGCAGGATCTTGGACAGTGGGCGAGAGACCCAGTACTTC.

This chain connects TRBV18 to TRBJ2-7; possibly TRBD1 or TRBD2 for D (5 bases each). Looked up from germline, CDR1 is KGHSH and CDR2 is LQKENI. This CDR3 comprises 15 residues. Trimming shortened V by 3 bases and J by 0 bases, and 12 bases separated the two germline ends. The CDR3 bases are TGTGCCAGCTCACCCCGGGACGTAAGCTCCTACGAGCAGTACTTC. Translating it yields CASSPRDVSSYEQYF.

This chain uses TRBV7-2 with TRBJ2-7; the D gene is possibly TRBD2 (5 bases). Germline V lookup: CDR1 SGHTA, CDR2 FQGNSA. V was trimmed by 5 bases and J by 0 bases, leaving 20 bases between them. CDR3 length: 17 residues. In DNA form, the CDR3 reads TGTGCCAGCAGCATCGGACGAGGAACTAGGAGCTCCTACGAGCAGTACTTC. Translated, it gives CASSIGRGTRSSYEQYF.

This clonotype was recorded a few times. The chain couples TRBV7-2 to TRBJ2-2; 9 bases agree with TRBD1. V lost 5 bases to trimming and J lost 4 bases; unmatched junction nucleotides: 8. Germline V gene lookup returns CDR1 SGHTA and CDR2 FQGNSA. CDR3 size: 16 residues. The CDR3 loop reads CASSPQGARGTGELFF. The CDR3 DNA is TGTGCCAGCAGCCCACAGGGGGCGCGGGGCACCGGGGAGCTGTTTTTT.

The CDR3 is CSARDGGKSSYEQYF. CDR3 nucleotides: TGCAGTGCTAGAGACGGCGGGAAAAGCTCCTACGAGCAGTACTTC. The chain joins TRBV20-1 to TRBJ2-7; TRBD2 is a possible D gene (6 bases). This CDR3 has 15 amino acids. V lost 0 bases and J 0 bases, leaving 12 bases between the germline ends. Germline loops: CDR1 DFQATT, CDR2 SNEGSKA (reference sequence).

There are a few counts of this clonotype. The chain couples TRBV11-3 to TRBJ2-3, with 7 bases aligning to TRBD1. V trimming: 1 base; J trimming: 2 bases; junction bases outside the gene matches: 3. Germline CDR1 SGHNT, CDR2 YENEEA. The length of the CDR3 is 15 residues. The CDR3 DNA follows: TGTGCCAGCAGCTTAGGGGGACAGCACACAGATACGCAGTATTTT. Amino acids: CASSLGGQHTDTQYF.

This clonotype turned up a few times. The V call is TRBV18, the J call TRBJ2-7; tentatively, D is TRBD1 (6 bases). The germline V gene encodes CDR1 KGHSH and CDR2 LQKENI. CDR3 length: 15 residues. Trimming cost V 1 base and J 5 bases, with 15 bases left between them. CDR3 amino acids: CASSPRAGVDHEQYF. As DNA, the CDR3 is TGTGCCAGCTCACCACGAGCAGGGGTGGATCACGAGCAGTACTTC. The variable domain in full, completed from reference TRBV18 and TRBJ2-7, reads NAGVMQNPRHLVRRRGQEARLRCSPMKGHSHVYWYRQLPEEGLKFMVYLQKENIIDESGMPKERFSAEFPKEGPSILRIQQVVRGDSAAYFCASSPRAGVDHEQYFGPGTRLTVT.

V and J are TRBV7-9 and TRBJ2-1; 8 bases agree with TRBD2. Germline V gene data show CDR1 as SEHNR and CDR2 as FQNEAQ (reference sequence). The CDR3 sequence is 14 residues long. V shed 5 bases and J 6 bases; nucleotides not matched to a gene: 6. CDR3 loop: CASSQEGTSNEQFF. Here the CDR3 DNA reads TGTGCCAGCAGCCAGGAAGGGACTAGCAATGAGCAGTTCTTC.

This clonotype has just a few counts. The chain carries TRBV4-3 and TRBJ1-6; TRBD1 agrees at 8 bases. CDR3 length: 14 residues. The V segment lost 1 base and the J segment 11 bases; nucleotides outside the gene matches: 4. Germline CDR1 is LGHNA and CDR2 is YSLEER. As DNA, the CDR3 is TGCGCCAGCAGCCAAGTAAGACAGGGGACACCCCTCCACTTT. Protein sequence: CASSQVRQGTPLHF.

The chain joins TRBV3-1 to TRBJ2-1; D is uncertain. Trimming took 4 bases from V and 8 from J, leaving 15 bases between them. The germline gives CDR1 LGHDT, CDR2 YNNKEL (reference sequence). CDR3 length equals 14 residues. Here the CDR3 DNA reads TGTGCCAGCAGCCGCGTGGCGATTTGGTATGAGCAGTTCTTC. Amino acids: CASSRVAIWYEQFF.